This entry lists 23 T cell receptor beta chains sequenced from one sample in a study of blood T cells in healthy people across ages. For the second PCR, which ran for about 6 to 11 cycles, a sample-barcoded 5' primer and a J-beta primer mix were used. TCRdb passed the 5' RACE reads through MiXCR, listing each CDR3 protein once. The table shows around 1.7 million distinct CDR3 sequences, with roughly 27% occurring only once. The sequencing input was blood. The receptors shown here come from a woman in her 30s in good health.

The rearrangement links TRBV10-1 to TRBJ2-7, with TRBD2 identical over 10 bases. Germline V gene data show CDR1 as WNHNN and CDR2 as SYGVQD (reference sequence). J was trimmed by 6 bases and V by 2 bases; bases with no gene match: 7. There are 15 residues in the CDR3. The CDR3 sequence: CASSETSGASGEQYF. CDR3 sequence (DNA): TGCGCCAGCAGTGAGACTAGCGGGGCCTCGGGCGAGCAGTACTTC.

This clonotype was seen more than once but under ten times. The V call is TRBV5-1, the J call TRBJ2-1, with 13 bases lining up with TRBD2. This CDR3 region has 16 residues. CDR1 SGHRS and CDR2 YFSETQ come from the germline V gene. V lost 1 base, J lost 4 bases, and 2 bases stayed unmatched. This chain's CDR3 is CASSLKTSGRYNEQFF. The CDR3 DNA reads TGCGCCAGCAGCTTGAAGACTAGCGGGAGGTACAATGAGCAGTTCTTC.

Remarks on this clonotype: At one boundary the junction diverges from the germline segment, which might be a read error. The chain recombines TRBV10-2 with TRBJ2-6, with D tentatively TRBD1 (5 bases). CDR3 length: 13 residues. Per the germline V gene, CDR1 is WSHSY and CDR2 is SAAADI. The CDR3 region is CASTLSGANILTF. The CDR3 coding sequence is TGCGCCAGCACCCTATCTGGGGCCAACATCCTGACTTTC.

The rearrangement links TRBV7-6 to TRBJ2-2; D unresolved. The V end lost 5 bases, the J end lost 3 bases, and 16 bases lay between the germline ends. The CDR3 totals 16 residues. Germline V gene data show CDR1 as SGHVS and CDR2 as FNYEAQ. The CDR3 nucleotides are TGTGCCAGCAGCCCTCGGACCTCCTCGGACACCGGGGAGCTGTTTTTT. It codes for CASSPRTSSDTGELFF.

This clonotype has a handful of counts. The chain couples TRBV7-2 to TRBJ2-5; D unresolved. Trimming cost V 4 bases and J 5 bases, with 17 bases left between them. The germline CDR1 and CDR2 sequences are SGHTA and FQGNSA. The CDR3 contains 15 residues. The CDR3: CASSYGWPGRETQYF. CDR3 coding DNA: TGTGCCAGCAGCTATGGATGGCCGGGTAGGGAGACCCAGTACTTC.

The rearrangement uses TRBV4-1 and TRBJ1-4, with D possibly TRBD1 on 6 matching bases. V was clipped by 0 bases and J by 7 bases, with 18 bases between them. The CDR3 is 17 amino acids. Per the germline V gene, CDR1 is MGHRA and CDR2 is YSYEKL. The CDR3 DNA sequence: TGCGCCAGCAGCCAAGAGAGGGGGGCCCGGGAAGGTGAAAAACTGTTTTTT. Translated, it gives CASSQERGAREGEKLFF.

The sample holds a few counts of this clonotype. V gene TRBV29-1 combines with J gene TRBJ2-5, with no clear D. This CDR3 has 12 residues. V lost 4 bases and J 3 bases, leaving 9 bases between the germline ends. CDR1 is SQVTM, CDR2 ANQGSEA, per germline. CDR3 amino acids: CSVADTKETQYF. CDR3 DNA sequence: TGCAGCGTTGCTGACACCAAAGAGACCCAGTACTTC. Using reference TRBV29-1 and TRBJ2-5 for the parts outside the CDR3, the full variable domain is SAVISQKPSRDICQRGTSLTIQCQVDSQVTMMFWYRQQPGQSLTLIATANQGSEATYESGFVIDKFPISRPNLTFSTLTVSNMSPEDSSIYLCSVADTKETQYFGPGTRLLVL.

The chain recombines TRBV13 with TRBJ1-1, with 7 bases that match TRBD1. The CDR3 has 14 amino acids. Germline CDR1 is PRHDT and CDR2 is FYEKMQ (reference sequence). J gave up 3 bases and V 7 bases, and 8 bases lay outside the gene matches. The CDR3 DNA reads TGTGCCAGCACCGGTAACAGGGGCCACACTGAAGCTTTCTTT. This gives the protein CASTGNRGHTEAFF. Together with reference TRBV13 and TRBJ1-1, the CDR3 gives the full variable domain: AAGVIQSPRHLIKEKRETATLKCYPIPRHDTVYWYQQGPGQDPQFLISFYEKMQSDKGSIPDRFSAQQFSDYHSELNMSSLELGDSALYFCASTGNRGHTEAFFGQGTRLTVV.

The rearrangement links TRBV4-3 to TRBJ2-2; 11 bases map to TRBD2. This CDR3 is 17 amino acids long. V shed 1 base and J 4 bases; nucleotides not matched to a gene: 5. Germline CDR1 LGHNA, CDR2 YSLEER. The CDR3, as DNA: TGCGCCAGCAGCCAAGTGGTAGCGGGAGGGAGCACCGGGGAGCTGTTTTTT. Protein product: CASSQVVAGGSTGELFF.

The DNA of the CDR3 is TGTGCCAGCAGCTTAGGAAGCCAGGGGATCCACGAGCAGTACTTC. Its translation: CASSLGSQGIHEQYF. The chain recombines TRBV7-9 with TRBJ2-7, with D possibly being TRBD1 (6 bases). CDR1 SEHNR and CDR2 FQNEAQ come from the germline V gene (reference sequence). The CDR3 loop spans 15 amino acids. Trimming cost V 1 base and J 5 bases, with 15 bases left between them.

This clonotype was recorded at least ten times. The chain is built from TRBV5-1 and TRBJ2-6; D gene uncertain. CDR1 SGHRS and CDR2 YFSETQ come from the germline V gene. The CDR3 sequence is 15 residues long. V dropped 1 base and J dropped 3 bases, with 8 bases sitting between them. Written as DNA, the CDR3 is TGCGCCAGCAGCTTGCCTTCCATTGGGGCCAACGTCCTGACTTTC. Protein product: CASSLPSIGANVLTF.

This clonotype came up many times. The chain carries TRBV20-1 and TRBJ2-4; D ambiguous. Germline loops: CDR1 DFQATT, CDR2 SNEGSKA (reference sequence). Trimming took off 3 bases at V and 3 bases at J, with 9 bases between the two ends. The CDR3 spans 13 residues. CDR3 DNA sequence: TGCAGTGCTAGCGATAATAACAAAAACATTCAGTACTTC. As protein: CSASDNNKNIQYF.

This clonotype occurred a few times. The gene calls are TRBV12-3 or TRBV12-4 and TRBJ1-2; no definite D call. The CDR3 has 16 amino acids. V was clipped by 6 bases and J by 1 base, with 18 bases between them. The CDR3, as DNA: TGTGCCAGCAGACCCTCTAGCAACCTCCGTAACTATGGCTACACCTTC. Translation: CASRPSSNLRNYGYTF.

This clonotype appeared once. Given a much more abundant clone one base away, this may be a read error. J is TRBJ2-7 and V is TRBV6-6; D remains ambiguous. V was shortened by 4 bases and J by 8 bases, with 9 bases between the two germline ends. This CDR3 has 11 residues. Germline V gene data show CDR1 as MNHNY and CDR2 as SVGAGI (reference sequence). The CDR3 nucleotides read TGTGCCAGCAGTTGTAATACCAAGCAGTACTTC. Translated: CASSCNTKQYF.

The chain has TRBV29-1 and TRBJ1-1; D gene ambiguous. The V end was cut by 4 bases, the J end by 4 bases, with 10 bases between. The CDR3 is 12 amino acids. Germline V CDR1 and CDR2: SQVTM, ANQGSEA. The CDR3 DNA is TGCAGCGTTGCCGAAGGGCTCACTGAAGCTTTCTTT. This translates into CSVAEGLTEAFF.

There are many counts of this clonotype. The V and J genes are TRBV20-1 and TRBJ2-5; 10 bases map to TRBD2. Losses at the gene ends were 5 bases for V and 3 bases for J; bases not matched to a gene: 9. Germline V lookup: CDR1 DFQATT, CDR2 SNEGSKA (reference sequence). The CDR3 runs 15 residues. CDR3 protein: CSARLLAGLKETQYF. The CDR3 bases are TGCAGTGCTCGCCTACTAGCGGGATTAAAAGAGACCCAGTACTTC.

The rearrangement joins TRBV28 to TRBJ2-1, with 10 nucleotides matching TRBD2. This CDR3 is built from 16 residues. The ends lost 5 bases at V and 9 bases at J; junction bases unmatched: 13. Germline lookup yields CDR1 MDHEN and CDR2 SYDVKM. As DNA, the CDR3 is TGTGCCAGCAGTCCTCTGGGTAGCGGGGGGATGGTTGAGCAGTTCTTC. It is translated as CASSPLGSGGMVEQFF.

A few counts support this clonotype. V gene TRBV5-1 combines with J gene TRBJ2-2; D is ambiguous. This CDR3 comprises 13 residues. V was cut by 7 bases and J by 6 bases, with 13 bases left in between. Looked up from germline, CDR1 is SGHRS and CDR2 is YFSETQ. DNA for the CDR3: TGCGCCAGCCCCGGCCCGTTGGCCGGGGAGCTGTTTTTT. Protein sequence: CASPGPLAGELFF.

Only a few counts were recorded for this clonotype. The V gene is TRBV20-1, the J gene TRBJ1-2; D perhaps matches TRBD1 (5 bases). The CDR3 has 13 residues. Looked up from germline, CDR1 is DFQATT and CDR2 is SNEGSKA (reference sequence). Here the CDR3 reads CGHSGTTNYGYTF. In nucleotides, the CDR3 is TGCGGACACTCAGGCACAACTAACTATGGCTACACCTTC.

The table lists this clonotype with many counts. The chain has TRBV20-1 and TRBJ2-1; 12 bases match TRBD2. CDR3 size: 18 residues. The germline V gene has CDR1 DFQATT and CDR2 SNEGSKA (reference sequence). V trimming: 6 bases; J trimming: 2 bases; junction bases outside the gene matches: 14. The CDR3 DNA follows: TGCAGTGCCCTCCCCCCTAGCGGGGGGGCCTTAGCCTACAATGAGCAGTTCTTC. It yields the protein CSALPPSGGALAYNEQFF.

This rearrangement joins TRBV20-1 to TRBJ2-1; TRBD2 matches at 7 bases. This CDR3 has 14 amino acids. Per germline, CDR1 DFQATT and CDR2 SNEGSKA (reference sequence). The V and J ends lost 3 bases and 12 bases, in that order; junction bases with no gene match: 14. CDR3 nucleotides: TGCAGTGCTAGGCGGGGGACCCCTTTAGATGGGCAGTTCTTC. Its protein is CSARRGTPLDGQFF.

The rearrangement links TRBV28 to TRBJ1-1, with TRBD1 matching over 10 bases. The trim removed 4 bases at V and 6 bases at J, leaving 2 bases unmatched. Germline V lookup: CDR1 MDHEN, CDR2 SYDVKM. The length of the CDR3 is 13 residues. In nucleotides, the CDR3 is TGTGCCAGCAGTTGGACAGGGGGGCCTGAAGCTTTCTTT. This translates into CASSWTGGPEAFF.

The CDR3 loop is CASSVPCRGAGPSYEQYF. CDR3 DNA: TGTGCCAGCAGCGTGCCCTGCAGGGGGGCTGGTCCCTCCTACGAGCAGTACTTC. The chain employs TRBV9 and TRBJ2-7, with D perhaps TRBD1 (7 bases). CDR3 length equals 18 residues. The germline gives CDR1 SGDLS, CDR2 YYNGEE. V lost 2 bases and J lost 0, with 21 bases in between. Full variable domain (remainder filled in from reference TRBV9 and TRBJ2-7): DSGVTQTPKHLITATGQRVTLRCSPRSGDLSVYWYQQSLDQGLQFLIQYYNGEERAKGNILERFSAQQFPDLHSELNLSSLELGDSALYFCASSVPCRGAGPSYEQYFGPGTRLTVT.